This TCR beta chain was profiled in a study of blood T cell repertoires in COVID-19. Some clones are missing from TCRdb's copy, which holds only in-frame ones; the method was immunoSEQ multiplex PCR. The sample lists 120,000 or so clones; about four fifths were seen once. This clone was detected only once. The sequence was collected from a human donor in a cohort sampled during active COVID-19. Specimen: peripheral blood.

The CDR3 region has the DNA TGTGCCAGCAGTGAACTAGCGGGGGGCCCCTATACGCAGTATTTT. Its translation is CASSELAGGPYTQYF. The V gene is TRBV2, the J gene TRBJ2-3; TRBD2 matches 11 bases. The CDR3 has 15 residues. The trim removed 2 bases at V and 7 bases at J, leaving 5 bases unmatched. CDR1 SNHLY and CDR2 FYNNEI come from the germline V gene.